This record concerns one T cell receptor (beta chain) sequence. Its specificity is not known. This record belongs to a study of cytomegalovirus exposure and HLA in healthy donors. Study conclusions and caveats: Of the V segments, some could not be distinguished, including TRBV6-2 and TRBV6-3, and were excluded.

The PCR was carried out with 60 Vbeta primers and 13 Jbeta primers. The table came from immunoSEQ multiplex PCR; TCRdb's copy has only in-frame clones and leaves some out. The sample lists roughly 79,000 clones, around 70% seen once, with under 7.5% in the top ten. Each donor was healthy, and each was a bone marrow donor. CDR3 length: 15 amino acids. The V gene lost 1 base and the J gene lost 7 bases, with 13 bases spanning the gap. In germline, CDR1 is SEHNR, CDR2 FQNEAQ (reference sequence). This chain connects TRBV7-9 to TRBJ1-4; D is possibly TRBD1 (6 bases). Sequenced sample: PBMCs. The source of this sequence is a woman aged 45-65 years in good health and CMV-seropositive. CDR3 nucleotides: TGTGCCAGCAGCTTAGTAGGGGGATCAGTTGAAAAACTGTTTTTT. Protein: CASSLVGGSVEKLFF.